Below, 20 T cell receptor beta chains from the same sample are listed, as sequenced in a study of blood T cell repertoires in COVID-19. TCRdb's table, derived via immunoSEQ multiplex PCR, lists solely in-frame clones and lacks some. The table shows roughly 67,000 clones, with roughly 80% occurring only once. Sequencing was performed on peripheral blood. The receptors shown here come from a woman between 50 and 59 years old with active or convalescent COVID-19.

There are a few counts of this clone. The rearrangement uses TRBV2 and TRBJ2-7; 14 positions match TRBD2. CDR1 is SNHLY and CDR2 is FYNNEI in the germline V gene. The CDR3 is 15 residues long. The ends lost 1 base at V and 5 bases at J; junction bases unmatched: 1. This CDR3 is CASSEGGLAGDEQYF. The CDR3 DNA sequence: TGTGCCAGCAGTGAAGGGGGACTAGCGGGAGACGAGCAGTACTTC. The complete variable domain, with remaining parts taken from reference TRBV2 and TRBJ2-7, reads EPEVTQTPSHQVTQMGQEVILRCVPISNHLYFYWYRQILGQKVEFLVSFYNNEISEKSEIFDDQFSVERPDGSNFTLKIRSTKLEDSAMYFCASSEGGLAGDEQYFGPGTRLTVT.

The chain employs TRBV2 and TRBJ2-7, with 9 bases matching TRBD1. CDR1 and CDR2 from the germline V gene are SNHLY and FYNNEI. V was clipped by 4 bases and J by 12 bases; unmatched bases: 4. The CDR3 has 11 amino acids. CDR3 nucleotide sequence: TGTGCCAGCAGTGCGGAGGACAGGGGGTACTTC. Protein product: CASSAEDRGYF.

The count of this clone is one. J is TRBJ2-3 and V is TRBV5-6; no clear D. Trimming took 6 bases from V and 0 from J, leaving 11 bases between them. Germline CDR1 and CDR2: SGHDT and YYEEEE. The CDR3 covers 14 residues. The CDR3 DNA sequence: TGTGCCAGCACTCACCGAGCTAGCACAGATACGCAGTATTTT. Translation: CASTHRASTDTQYF.

CDR3 bases: TGTGCCAGTAGTTTTGTCGGGAGGGCCGACGGGGAGCTGTTTTTT. Its translation is CASSFVGRADGELFF. J is TRBJ2-2 and V is TRBV19; 8 bases match TRBD2. Losses at the gene ends were 5 bases for V and 7 bases for J; bases not matched to a gene: 9. The CDR3 extends over 15 amino acids. CDR1 LNHDA and CDR2 SQIVND come from the germline V gene (reference sequence).

The gene calls are TRBV19 and TRBJ1-2; D call uncertain. Trimming stripped 0 bases from V and 4 bases from J, with 6 bases between. Germline CDR1 LNHDA, CDR2 SQIVND (reference sequence). The length of the CDR3 is 13 residues. The CDR3 is CASSIEQFYGYTF. The CDR3 nucleotides are TGTGCCAGTAGTATAGAACAGTTCTATGGCTACACCTTC.

This chain uses TRBV18 with TRBJ2-7; 7 positions match TRBD1. CDR3 length: 15 amino acids. V shed 3 bases and J 2 bases; nucleotides not matched to a gene: 7. CDR1 is KGHSH, CDR2 LQKENI, per germline. DNA of the CDR3: TGTGCCAGCTCACCGGTCAGGGGGACCGCCTACGAGCAGTACTTC. Translation: CASSPVRGTAYEQYF.

The chain couples TRBV2 to TRBJ1-3; a possible D gene is TRBD1 (5 bases). The CDR3 sequence is 15 residues long. V was shortened by 7 bases and J by 2 bases, with 15 bases between the two germline ends. Germline CDR1 reads SNHLY; CDR2 reads FYNNEI. CDR3 sequence (DNA): TGTGCCAGCACTCGGGGGGGGGTGACTGGAAACACCATATATTTT. Its protein product is CASTRGGVTGNTIYF.

The chain has TRBV19 and TRBJ1-1; weak D call: TRBD1 (6 bases). This CDR3 has 14 amino acids. V was shortened by 4 bases and J by 8 bases, with 17 bases between the two germline ends. The germline CDR1 and CDR2 sequences are LNHDA and SQIVND (reference sequence). For the CDR3, the DNA is TGTGCCAGTAGTACTATTGGGGCCCAGGGGGAAGCTTTCTTT. It codes for CASSTIGAQGEAFF.

This clone was picked up one time. The gene calls are TRBV7-9 and TRBJ2-5; perhaps TRBD2 as D (6 bases). V lost 3 bases to trimming and J lost 5 bases, with 13 bases between them. The CDR3 is 14 residues long. The germline V gene encodes CDR1 SEHNR and CDR2 FQNEAQ (reference sequence). CDR3 loop: CASSLAGPAETQYF. CDR3 nucleotides: TGTGCCAGCAGCTTGGCGGGGCCGGCGGAGACCCAGTACTTC.

This rearrangement joins TRBV5-5 to TRBJ1-1; 10 nucleotides align to TRBD1. Germline V CDR1 and CDR2: SGHKS, YYEKEE (reference sequence). The CDR3 runs 15 residues. Trimming at V came to 5 bases and at J to 6 bases, leaving 10 bases not matched to a gene. The CDR3 loop is CASSFMTGGNAEAFF. CDR3 DNA sequence: TGTGCCAGCAGTTTTATGACAGGGGGCAACGCTGAAGCTTTCTTT.

This rearrangement joins TRBV20-1 to TRBJ2-1; D gene ambiguous. Germline V lookup: CDR1 DFQATT, CDR2 SNEGSKA (reference sequence). The CDR3 consists of 10 residues. The ends were cut back, 1 base at V and 14 bases at J, with 9 bases in the middle. The CDR3 coding sequence is TGCAGTGCTAGAGCCCCCGTCGAGTTCTTC. As protein: CSARAPVEFF.

The rearrangement joins TRBV10-3 to TRBJ2-2; a possible D gene is TRBD1 (6 bases). Trimming shortened V by 6 bases and J by 3 bases, and 11 bases separated the two germline ends. This CDR3 is 14 amino acids long. Per the germline V gene, CDR1 is ENHRY and CDR2 is SYGVKD. The CDR3: CAIRQGTDTGELFF. The CDR3 DNA sequence: TGTGCCATCAGGCAGGGGACGGACACCGGGGAGCTGTTTTTT.

This clone came up a few times. The chain links TRBV24-1 to TRBJ2-5, with 8 bases that match TRBD1. The V segment lost 4 bases and the J segment 3 bases; nucleotides outside the gene matches: 6. The CDR3 is 15 residues long. Germline V gene data show CDR1 as KGHDR and CDR2 as SFDVKD. CDR3 sequence (DNA): TGTGCCACCAGTGAGGCTCGACAGGGGAAAGAGACCCAGTACTTC. Protein product: CATSEARQGKETQYF.

This rearrangement joins TRBV11-2 to TRBJ2-7; D is undetermined. V lost 3 bases and J 3 bases, leaving 9 bases between the germline ends. The germline V gene encodes CDR1 SGHAT and CDR2 FQNNGV. CDR3 size: 13 residues. The CDR3 reads CASSFGDYYEQYF. DNA of the CDR3: TGTGCCAGCAGCTTCGGAGATTACTACGAGCAGTACTTC. The full variable domain, in which reference TRBV11-2 and TRBJ2-7 provide the parts outside the CDR3, is EAGVAQSPRYKIIEKRQSVAFWCNPISGHATLYWYQQILGQGPKLLIQFQNNGVVDDSQLPKDRFSAERLKGVDSTLKIQPAKLEDSAVYLCASSFGDYYEQYFGPGTRLTVT.

The chain links TRBV6-6 to TRBJ2-2; 8 nucleotides line up with TRBD2. The germline gives CDR1 MNHNY, CDR2 SVGAGI (reference sequence). The CDR3 extends over 13 amino acids. The V segment lost 2 bases and the J segment 9 bases; nucleotides outside the gene matches: 2. The chain's CDR3 is CASSYGTSRELFF. The CDR3, as DNA: TGTGCCAGCAGTTACGGGACTAGTAGGGAGCTGTTTTTT.

The J gene is TRBJ1-6, the V gene TRBV10-3; the D is unclear. Deletions cut 0 bases from V and 7 bases from J, with 10 bases between. CDR1 is ENHRY and CDR2 is SYGVKD in the germline V gene. CDR3 length equals 15 residues. CDR3 sequence (DNA): TGTGCCATCAGTGAGTCCCGGACTGTCAATTCACCCCTCCACTTT. Translated, it gives CAISESRTVNSPLHF.

The chain joins TRBV14 to TRBJ2-1; tentative D call: TRBD2 (6 bases). This CDR3 region has 12 residues. The V end was cut by 5 bases, the J end by 10 bases, with 12 bases between. Per the germline V gene, CDR1 is SGHDN and CDR2 is FVKESK. The CDR3 loop is CASSASGAEQFF. CDR3 sequence (DNA): TGTGCCAGCAGCGCCTCGGGAGCGGAGCAGTTCTTC.

V and J are TRBV28 and TRBJ1-4; 7 nucleotides align to TRBD1. Germline CDR1 MDHEN, CDR2 SYDVKM. This CDR3 region has 18 residues. The junction had 13 bases not matched to a gene; V was cut back by 4 bases and J by 2 bases. CDR3 nucleotide sequence: TGTGCCAGCAGTTCACTCGAGAACAGGGGTTTGACTAATGAAAAACTGTTTTTT. Translation gives CASSSLENRGLTNEKLFF.

This clone came up many times. The chain combines TRBV18 with TRBJ2-7, with a possible D match to TRBD2 (6 bases). CDR3 size: 14 residues. Per the germline V gene, CDR1 is KGHSH and CDR2 is LQKENI. V lost 3 bases to trimming and J lost 1 base, with 10 bases between them. The CDR3 sequence: CASSPLAGSYEQYF. The CDR3 bases are TGTGCCAGCTCACCCCTGGCGGGATCCTACGAGCAGTACTTC.

This clone was seen a few times. The chain carries TRBV10-3 and TRBJ2-3, with D unclear. Trimming removed 6 bases at V and 0 bases at J, with 4 bases between. The CDR3 runs to 12 residues. Germline V gene lookup returns CDR1 ENHRY and CDR2 SYGVKD. CDR3 protein: CAISSSTDTQYF. DNA of the CDR3: TGTGCCATCAGCTCTAGCACAGATACGCAGTATTTT.